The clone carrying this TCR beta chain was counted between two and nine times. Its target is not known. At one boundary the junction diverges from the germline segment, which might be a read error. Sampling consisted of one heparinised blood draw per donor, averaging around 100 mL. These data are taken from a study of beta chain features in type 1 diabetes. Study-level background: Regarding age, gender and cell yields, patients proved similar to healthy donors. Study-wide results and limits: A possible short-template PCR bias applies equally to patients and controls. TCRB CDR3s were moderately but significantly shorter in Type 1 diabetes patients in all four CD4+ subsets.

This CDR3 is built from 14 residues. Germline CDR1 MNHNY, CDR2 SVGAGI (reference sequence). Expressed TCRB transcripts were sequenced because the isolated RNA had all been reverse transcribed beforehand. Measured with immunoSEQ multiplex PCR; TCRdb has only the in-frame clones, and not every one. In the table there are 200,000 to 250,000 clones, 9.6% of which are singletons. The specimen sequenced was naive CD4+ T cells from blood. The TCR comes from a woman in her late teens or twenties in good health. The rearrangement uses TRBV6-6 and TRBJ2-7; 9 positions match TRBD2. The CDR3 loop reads CASSYSTGLASPHF. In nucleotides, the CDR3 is TGTGCCAGCAGTTACTCTACGGGACTAGCTTCCCCTCACTTC.